The T cell receptor beta chain described here comes from a study of graft-versus-host responses after intestinal transplantation. Data came from immunoSEQ multiplex PCR; TCRdb stores just in-frame clones and leaves some out. This sample has 25,000 to 30,000 clones, with approximately 93% found just once. The source material was PBMCs, sampled 18 days after transplant. The clonotype comes from a human patient who received an intestinal transplant, so some T cells may come from the graft donor.

CDR3 sequence reads: CASSPPSSYNEQFF. The CDR3 DNA sequence: TGTGCCAGCAGCCCGCCTAGTTCCTACAATGAGCAGTTCTTC. V usage is TRBV7-6 and J usage is TRBJ2-1; D gene ambiguous. The germline CDR1 and CDR2 sequences are SGHVS and FNYEAQ. V was pared by 5 bases and J by 1 base, with 9 bases between. The CDR3 has 14 amino acids.